This T cell receptor (beta chain) derives from a study of identical twins. TCRdb analysed the 5' RACE reads with MiXCR anew, one entry per CDR3 protein. This table has roughly 280,000 distinct CDR3 sequences, less than 9.5% appearing once. There are a few counts of this clonotype. Its antigen remains unidentified. This CDR3 has 13 amino acids. Per the germline V gene, CDR1 is SGHTA and CDR2 is FQGNSA. Trimming removed 5 bases at V and 2 bases at J, with 10 bases between. Study-wide points: Its conclusions, products of cross-sectional statistical analysis, did not come from following the same donors. There was an excess of low generation probability in the out-of-frame alpha sequences that twins shared.

Each donor was a healthy Caucasian. These records were also assigned to another study, of yellow fever vaccine responses in identical twins.

The sequence was obtained from a woman in her late teens or twenties in good health. The V and J genes are TRBV7-2 and TRBJ2-7; D is perhaps TRBD1 (5 bases). Sequences were obtained from CD8+ T cells sorted from blood. CDR3 residues: CASSPQDPYEQYF. CDR3 nucleotides: TGTGCCAGCAGCCCACAGGATCCCTACGAGCAGTACTTC.